These 15 T cell receptor beta chains were sequenced from one sample in a study of blood T cell repertoires in COVID-19. Produced via immunoSEQ multiplex PCR; TCRdb's table is partial and in-frame only. The table lists about 280,000 clones, 87% of them singletons. What was sequenced was PBMCs or T cells enriched from blood (not recorded which). The receptors derive from a woman aged 35 to 49 who had recovered from COVID-19.

This clone was seen just once. The chain recombines TRBV7-2 with TRBJ1-6; 8 positions agree with TRBD1. V lost 3 bases, J lost 5 bases, and 6 bases stayed unmatched. Per germline, CDR1 SGHTA and CDR2 FQGNSA. The CDR3 covers 16 residues. CDR3 in DNA: TGTGCCAGCAGCTTTTCCCCAGGGGGCAATAATTCACCCCTCCACTTT. It encodes CASSFSPGGNNSPLHF.

The rearrangement uses TRBV5-1 and TRBJ2-3; 11 bases map to TRBD2. The CDR3 extends over 16 amino acids. Germline-derived CDR1 and CDR2 are SGHRS and YFSETQ. V shed 1 base, J shed 4 bases, and the junction held 5 bases outside the gene matches. The CDR3 bases are TGCGCCAGCAGCTTGTCTACTAGCGGGAGAGCAGATACGCAGTATTTT. Its protein product is CASSLSTSGRADTQYF.

The CDR3 DNA is TGCGCCAGCAGCCGACCGGGACAGGGTTCAGGGGCCAACGTCCTGACTTTC. Translating it yields CASSRPGQGSGANVLTF. The chain is built from TRBV4-1 and TRBJ2-6, with TRBD1 identical over 9 bases. CDR3 length equals 17 residues. In germline, CDR1 is MGHRA, CDR2 YSYEKL. The V segment lost 4 bases and the J segment 4 bases; nucleotides outside the gene matches: 8.

This chain joins TRBV19 and TRBJ2-7, with 9 bases matching TRBD2. After removal of 5 bases from V and 1 base from J, the junction contained 9 bases not matched to a gene. CDR3 length equals 16 residues. Germline-derived CDR1 and CDR2 are LNHDA and SQIVND (reference sequence). The CDR3 nucleotides read TGTGCCAGTAGTGAAGGGGGAGCGGGAGGATCCTACGAGCAGTACTTC. Translation gives CASSEGGAGGSYEQYF.

This chain uses TRBV30 with TRBJ1-1; tentatively, D is TRBD1 (6 bases). Germline assignment: CDR1 GTSNPN and CDR2 SVGIG (reference sequence). This CDR3 spans 13 amino acids. The CDR3 sequence: CATTTGFNTEAFF. For the CDR3, the DNA is TGTGCTACTACGACAGGATTCAACACTGAAGCTTTCTTT.

This clone was counted once. The chain links TRBV15 to TRBJ1-5; D unresolved. V was pared by 1 base and J by 1 base, with 8 bases between. The germline CDR1 and CDR2 sequences are LNHNV and YYDKDF (reference sequence). The CDR3 loop spans 15 amino acids. As DNA, the CDR3 is TGTGCCACCAGCAGAGCTCGCCTAAGCAATCAGCCCCAGCATTTT. Amino acid sequence: CATSRARLSNQPQHF.

J is TRBJ1-5 and V is TRBV6-1; D is undetermined. Deletions cut 2 bases from V and 2 bases from J, with 10 bases between. CDR3 size: 15 residues. The V gene's germline CDR1 is MNHNS and CDR2 SASEGT. CDR3 sequence reads: CASSELRGRNQPQHF. CDR3 bases: TGTGCCAGCAGTGAATTGAGAGGCCGCAATCAGCCCCAGCATTTT.

The rearrangement links TRBV11-1 to TRBJ1-2; tentative D call: TRBD1 (5 bases). The CDR3 covers 15 residues. Deletions cut 3 bases from V and 8 bases from J, with 19 bases between. Per germline, CDR1 SGHAT and CDR2 FQDESV (reference sequence). Here the CDR3 reads CASSFSRDYNYGYTF. CDR3 DNA: TGTGCCAGCAGCTTTTCCCGGGACTACAATTACGGCTACACCTTC.

The chain couples TRBV25-1 to TRBJ1-1, with TRBD1 as a possible D gene (6 bases). Looked up from germline, CDR1 is MGHDK and CDR2 is SYGVNS. CDR3 size: 14 residues. Trimming took 2 bases from V and 4 from J, leaving 11 bases between them. The CDR3 coding sequence is TGTGCCAGCAGTGAACCAGGGGCAGGCACTGAAGCTTTCTTT. It yields the protein CASSEPGAGTEAFF.

The chain combines TRBV7-9 with TRBJ2-3; 8 bases are shared with TRBD2. Trimming removed 5 bases from V and 4 bases from J; junction bases left unmatched: 5. CDR1 and CDR2 (germline): SEHNR, FQNEAQ (reference sequence). The CDR3 is 14 amino acids. CDR3 residues: CASSPAGVSDTQYF. For the CDR3, the DNA is TGTGCCAGCAGCCCAGCGGGAGTATCAGATACGCAGTATTTT.

In DNA form, the CDR3 reads TGCGCCAGCAGCCAAGATTTCGCCTCCAGCGTGCTTTTCTTC. This gives the protein CASSQDFASSVLFF. The chain links TRBV4-3 to TRBJ2-1, with D uncertain. There are 14 residues in the CDR3. Trimming stripped 0 bases from V and 16 bases from J, with 19 bases between. Germline V gene data show CDR1 as LGHNA and CDR2 as YSLEER.

The chain combines TRBV5-6 with TRBJ2-2; TRBD1 might be the D (5 bases). Trimming removed 7 bases at V and 7 bases at J, with 14 bases between. Germline values: CDR1 SGHDT, CDR2 YYEEEE. The CDR3 has 13 residues. The chain's CDR3 is CASQGLRRGELFF. The DNA for the CDR3 is TGTGCCAGCCAGGGCCTAAGGCGCGGGGAGCTGTTTTTT. Full variable domain (missing parts from reference TRBV5-6 and TRBJ2-2): DAGVTQSPTHLIKTRGQQVTLRCSPKSGHDTVSWYQQALGQGPQFIFQYYEEEERQRGNFPDRFSGHQFPNYSSELNVNALLLGDSALYLCASQGLRRGELFFGEGSRLTVL.

V is TRBV24-1 and J is TRBJ2-5, with D possibly being TRBD1 (5 bases). Germline lookup yields CDR1 KGHDR and CDR2 SFDVKD. The CDR3 covers 15 residues. V lost 1 base, J lost 3 bases, and 11 bases lay in between. The CDR3 is CATSDFRGREETQYF. The CDR3, as DNA: TGTGCCACCAGTGATTTTCGAGGCAGGGAAGAGACCCAGTACTTC.

The chain has TRBV28 and TRBJ1-3; D gene unclear. Germline CDR1 MDHEN, CDR2 SYDVKM. V gave up 7 bases and J gave up 2 bases, with 12 bases separating them. CDR3 length equals 14 residues. CDR3 sequence (DNA): TGTGCCAGCACCGTTGGCGGGGCTGGAAACACCATATATTTT. Translation gives CASTVGGAGNTIYF.

The chain uses TRBV5-3 and TRBJ1-5, with 9 nucleotides matching TRBD1. TRBV5-3 is assigned to the ORF class and has an uncertain function. With 4 bases clipped from V and 5 bases from J, the junction kept 4 bases outside the gene matches. The CDR3 runs to 14 residues. The CDR3 loop reads CARSPDRGDQPQHF. CDR3 bases: TGTGCCAGAAGCCCGGACAGGGGAGATCAGCCCCAGCATTTT.